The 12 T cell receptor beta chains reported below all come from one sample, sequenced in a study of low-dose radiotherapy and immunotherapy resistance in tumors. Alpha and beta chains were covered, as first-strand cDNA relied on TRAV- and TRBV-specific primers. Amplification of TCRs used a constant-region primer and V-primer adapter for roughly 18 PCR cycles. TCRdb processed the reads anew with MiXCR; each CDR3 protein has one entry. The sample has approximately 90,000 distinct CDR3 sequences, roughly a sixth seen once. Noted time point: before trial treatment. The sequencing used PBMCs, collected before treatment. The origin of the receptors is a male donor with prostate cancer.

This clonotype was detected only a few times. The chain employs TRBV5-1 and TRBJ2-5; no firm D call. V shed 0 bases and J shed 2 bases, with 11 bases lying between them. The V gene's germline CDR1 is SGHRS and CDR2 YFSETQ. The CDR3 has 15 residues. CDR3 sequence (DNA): TGCGCCAGCAGCTTGGGTCGGGCCAAACAAGAGACCCAGTACTTC. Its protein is CASSLGRAKQETQYF.

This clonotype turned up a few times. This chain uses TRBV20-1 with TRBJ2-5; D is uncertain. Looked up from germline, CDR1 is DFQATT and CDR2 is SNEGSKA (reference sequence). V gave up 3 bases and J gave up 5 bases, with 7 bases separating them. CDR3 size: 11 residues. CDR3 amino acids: CSASVRETQYF. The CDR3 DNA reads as TGCAGTGCTAGTGTCAGGGAGACCCAGTACTTC.

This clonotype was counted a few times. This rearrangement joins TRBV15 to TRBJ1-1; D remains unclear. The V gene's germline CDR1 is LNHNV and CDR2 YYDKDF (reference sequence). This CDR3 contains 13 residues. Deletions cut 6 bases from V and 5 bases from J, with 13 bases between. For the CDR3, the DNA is TGTGCCACCAGTGCGGCCGGTGGGACTGAAGCTTTCTTT. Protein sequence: CATSAAGGTEAFF.

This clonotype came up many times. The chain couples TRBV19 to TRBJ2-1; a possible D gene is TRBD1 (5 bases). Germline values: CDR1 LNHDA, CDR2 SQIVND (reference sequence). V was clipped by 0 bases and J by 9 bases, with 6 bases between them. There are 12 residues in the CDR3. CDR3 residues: CASSIDQGEQFF. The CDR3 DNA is TGTGCCAGTAGTATAGATCAGGGTGAGCAGTTCTTC.

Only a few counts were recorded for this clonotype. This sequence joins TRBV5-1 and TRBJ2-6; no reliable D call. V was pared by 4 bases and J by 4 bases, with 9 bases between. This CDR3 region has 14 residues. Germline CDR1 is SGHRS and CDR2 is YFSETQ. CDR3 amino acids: CASSPTSGANVLTF. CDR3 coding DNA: TGCGCCAGCAGCCCCACGTCCGGGGCCAACGTCCTGACTTTC.

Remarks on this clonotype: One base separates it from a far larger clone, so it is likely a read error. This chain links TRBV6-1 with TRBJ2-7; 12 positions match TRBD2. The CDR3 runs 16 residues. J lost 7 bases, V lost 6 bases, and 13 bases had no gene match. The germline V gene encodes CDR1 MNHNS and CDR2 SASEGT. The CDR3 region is CASRLTSGGPYNEQYF. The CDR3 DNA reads TGTGCCAGCAGATTGACTAGCGGGGGACCCTACAATGAGCAGTACTTC.

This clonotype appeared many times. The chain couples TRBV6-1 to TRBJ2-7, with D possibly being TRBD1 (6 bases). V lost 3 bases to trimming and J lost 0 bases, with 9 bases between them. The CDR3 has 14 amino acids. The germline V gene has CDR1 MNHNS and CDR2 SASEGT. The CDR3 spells CASSDRGGSYEQYF. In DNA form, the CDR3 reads TGTGCCAGCAGTGACCGAGGGGGCTCCTACGAGCAGTACTTC.

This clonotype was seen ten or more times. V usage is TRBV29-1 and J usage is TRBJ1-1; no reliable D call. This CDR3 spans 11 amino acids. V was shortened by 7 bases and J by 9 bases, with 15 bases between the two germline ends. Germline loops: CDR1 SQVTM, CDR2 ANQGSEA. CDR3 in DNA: TGCAGCGCCGCGGACTGGGAAAAAGCTTTCTTT. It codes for CSAADWEKAFF.

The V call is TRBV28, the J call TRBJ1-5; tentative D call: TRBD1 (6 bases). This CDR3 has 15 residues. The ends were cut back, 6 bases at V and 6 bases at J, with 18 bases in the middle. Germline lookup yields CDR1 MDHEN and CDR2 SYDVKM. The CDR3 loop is CASSRQSGVFQPQHF. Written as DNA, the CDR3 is TGTGCCAGCAGCAGACAGTCAGGGGTCTTTCAGCCCCAGCATTTT.

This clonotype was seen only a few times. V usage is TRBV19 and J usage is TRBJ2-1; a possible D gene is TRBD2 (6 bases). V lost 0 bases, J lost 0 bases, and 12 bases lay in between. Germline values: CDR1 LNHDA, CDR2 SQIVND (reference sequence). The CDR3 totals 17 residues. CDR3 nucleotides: TGTGCCAGTAGTATAGATTGGGGGGAGGACTCCTACAATGAGCAGTTCTTC. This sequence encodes CASSIDWGEDSYNEQFF.

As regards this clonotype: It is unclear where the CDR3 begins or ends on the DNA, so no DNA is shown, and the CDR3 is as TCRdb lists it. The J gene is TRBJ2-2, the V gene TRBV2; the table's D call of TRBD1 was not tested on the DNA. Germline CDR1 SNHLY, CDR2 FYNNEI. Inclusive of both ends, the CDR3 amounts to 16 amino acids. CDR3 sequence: CASRGRDTLTGELFFF.

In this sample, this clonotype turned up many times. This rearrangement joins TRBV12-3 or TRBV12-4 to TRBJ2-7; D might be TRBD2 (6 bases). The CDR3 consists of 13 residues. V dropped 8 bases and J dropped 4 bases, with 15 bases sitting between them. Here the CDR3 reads CASQRGGEYEQYF. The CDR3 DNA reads TGTGCCAGCCAAAGGGGCGGGGAGTACGAGCAGTACTTC.